A selection of T cell receptor beta chains follows, all from one sample in a study of molecular identifiers for immune sequencing clone quantification. Using its own MiXCR run on the PCR reads, TCRdb lists one record per CDR3 protein. The sample includes approximately 320,000 distinct CDR3 sequences, about 22% of them seen just once. The sample comprised naive CD8+ T cells from blood, with Jurkat cell RNA spiked in. These receptors originate from a human donor in good health. Some libraries in this study had Jurkat cell RNA spiked in. Both conserved end residues are part of each CDR3. D genes are given only for firm matches. Size is stated for part of the rows, as once, few or many counts, or as a class when the clone is expanded.

j_gene	v_gene	abundance	d_gene	CDR3nt	CDR3aa
TRBJ1-2	TRBV9	many	.	TGTGCCAGCAGCGTAGATGGTTGGCAAGTAAATAACTATGGCTACACCTTC	CASSVDGWQVNNYGYTF
TRBJ1-5	TRBV6-5	.	.	TGTGCCACGTTCGGGACCCCCGGTGGTCAGCCCCAGCATTTT	CATFGTPGGQPQHF
TRBJ2-7	TRBV28	few	.	TGTGCCAGCAGAGATATCCGGGCCCCGGCGGGCGAGCAGTACTTC	CASRDIRAPAGEQYF
TRBJ2-1	TRBV7-9	few	TRBD1	TGTGCCAGCAGCTTAAGCCCGGACAGGGGGATTTACAATGAGCAGTTCTTC	CASSLSPDRGIYNEQFF
TRBJ2-5	TRBV12-3/TRBV12-4	.	TRBD1	TGTGCCAGCAGTTTAGTTGCAGGTAGACAGGGGGCAGGAGAAGAGGGGACCCAGTACTTC	CASSLVAGRQGAGEEGTQYF
TRBJ2-3	TRBV29-1	many	.	TGCAGCGTTGAAGACCAGGGGAAAAAGCTCTCAGATACGCAGTATTTT	CSVEDQGKKLSDTQYF
TRBJ2-4	TRBV29-1	many	TRBD1	TGCAGCGTTGAAGCCCCCGGGACAGGGGGGAAGTACTTC	CSVEAPGTGGKYF
TRBJ1-1	TRBV27	few	.	TGTGCCAGCAACCAAGACAGTACTGGCACTGAAGCTTTCTTT	CASNQDSTGTEAFF
TRBJ1-1	TRBV6-1	many	.	TGTGCCAGCCTAGACGGATTGAACACTGAAGCTTTCTTT	CASLDGLNTEAFF
TRBJ2-7	TRBV7-9	few	TRBD1	TGTGCCAGCAGCTCCACCGGGACAGGGAGCGAGCAGTACTTC	CASSSTGTGSEQYF
TRBJ1-1	TRBV27	few	.	TGTGCCAGCAGTTCTCCGGGGCAAGATGAAGCTTTCTTT	CASSSPGQDEAFF
TRBJ1-1	TRBV27	.	.	TGTGCCAGCAGTTCCTCCCTTAGATTGAACACTGAAGCTTTCTTT	CASSSSLRLNTEAFF
TRBJ2-2	TRBV9	many	.	TGTGCCAGCAGCGGAGGGGCCGGGGAGCTGTTTTTT	CASSGGAGELFF
TRBJ2-3	TRBV7-6	few	.	TGTGCCAGCAGCCCCACTCGAACAGATACGCAGTATTTT	CASSPTRTDTQYF